The sequence of this T cell receptor beta chain was determined in a study of cytomegalovirus exposure and HLA in healthy donors. Germline values: CDR1 SQVTM, CDR2 ANQGSEA. V trimming: 7 bases; J trimming: 9 bases; junction bases outside the gene matches: 15. The CDR3 covers 15 residues. With 60 Vbeta and 13 Jbeta primers, the PCR was carried out. Libraries were prepared by immunoSEQ multiplex PCR; TCRdb keeps only in-frame clonotypes and omits some of them. The table includes 130,000 or so clones, around 76% detected once. The receptor was derived from a male donor in good health and CMV-seronegative. This chain links TRBV29-1 with TRBJ2-1; 10 nucleotides match TRBD2. Sequenced: PBMCs. DNA for the CDR3: TGCAGCGCTCCAGGTTGGGCTAGCGGGGGTTCTGAGCAGTTCTTC. This codes for CSAPGWASGGSEQFF.